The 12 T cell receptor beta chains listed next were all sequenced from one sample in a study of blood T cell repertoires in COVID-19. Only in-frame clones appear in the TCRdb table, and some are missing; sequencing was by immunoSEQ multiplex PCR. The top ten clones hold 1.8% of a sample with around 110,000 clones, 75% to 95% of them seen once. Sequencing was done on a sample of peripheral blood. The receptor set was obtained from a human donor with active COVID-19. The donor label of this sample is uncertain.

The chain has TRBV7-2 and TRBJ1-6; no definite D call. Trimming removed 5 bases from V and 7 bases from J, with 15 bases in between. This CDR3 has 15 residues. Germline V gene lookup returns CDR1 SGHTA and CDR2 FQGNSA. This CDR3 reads CASSAVNLGNSPLHF. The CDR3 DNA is TGTGCCAGCAGCGCCGTAAACCTGGGCAATTCACCCCTCCACTTT.

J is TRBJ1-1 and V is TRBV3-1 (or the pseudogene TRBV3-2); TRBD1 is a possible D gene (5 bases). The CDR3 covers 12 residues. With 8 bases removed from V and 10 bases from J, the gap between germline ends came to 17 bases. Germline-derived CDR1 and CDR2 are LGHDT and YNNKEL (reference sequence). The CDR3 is CASDTGGTSAFF. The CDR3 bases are TGTGCCAGCGATACTGGGGGGACGTCAGCTTTCTTT.

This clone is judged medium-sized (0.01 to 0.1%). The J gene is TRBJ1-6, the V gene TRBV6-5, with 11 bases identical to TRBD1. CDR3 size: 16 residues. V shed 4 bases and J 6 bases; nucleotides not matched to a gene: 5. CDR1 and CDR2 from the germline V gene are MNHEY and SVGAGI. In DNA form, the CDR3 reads TGTGCCAGCAGTTTTCGGACAGGGGGCTTTAATTCACCCCTCCACTTT. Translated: CASSFRTGGFNSPLHF.

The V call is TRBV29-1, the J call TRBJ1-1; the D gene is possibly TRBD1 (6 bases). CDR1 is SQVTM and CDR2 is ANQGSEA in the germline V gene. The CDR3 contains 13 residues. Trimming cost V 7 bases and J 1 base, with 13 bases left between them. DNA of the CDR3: TGCAGCGATGCCGGACAGACGAACACTGAAGCTTTCTTT. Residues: CSDAGQTNTEAFF.

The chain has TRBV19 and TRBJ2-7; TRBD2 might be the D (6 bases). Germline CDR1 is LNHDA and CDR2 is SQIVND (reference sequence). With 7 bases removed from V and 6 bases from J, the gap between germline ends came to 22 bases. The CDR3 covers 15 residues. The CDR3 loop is CASNSRGWDSREQYF. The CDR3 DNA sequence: TGTGCCAGTAACTCTCGGGGTTGGGACTCTCGCGAGCAGTACTTC.

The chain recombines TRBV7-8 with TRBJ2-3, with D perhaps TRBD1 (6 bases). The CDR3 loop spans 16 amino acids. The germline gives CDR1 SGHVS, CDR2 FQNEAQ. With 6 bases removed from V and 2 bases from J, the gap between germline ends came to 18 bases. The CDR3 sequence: CASRFIADSLTDTQYF. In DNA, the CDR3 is TGTGCCAGCAGATTTATTGCGGACAGTCTCACAGATACGCAGTATTTT.

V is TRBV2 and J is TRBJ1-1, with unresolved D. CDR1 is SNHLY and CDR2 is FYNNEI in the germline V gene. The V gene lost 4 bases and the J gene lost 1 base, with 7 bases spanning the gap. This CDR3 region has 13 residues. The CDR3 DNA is TGTGCCAGCAGTGTGGTAGAGAACACTGAAGCTTTCTTT. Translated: CASSVVENTEAFF.

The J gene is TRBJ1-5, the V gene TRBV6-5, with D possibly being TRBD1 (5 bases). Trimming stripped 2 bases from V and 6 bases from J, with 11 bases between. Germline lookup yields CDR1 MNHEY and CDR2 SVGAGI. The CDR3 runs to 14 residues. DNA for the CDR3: TGTGCCAGCAGTTACCGGCAGGGTGGTCAGCCCCAGCATTTT. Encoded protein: CASSYRQGGQPQHF.

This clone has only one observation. The CDR3 DNA sequence: TGTGCCAGCAATGGCAGGGGGCGAGATGAGCAGTTCTTC. Translating gives CASNGRGRDEQFF. The chain has TRBV2 and TRBJ2-1; 8 positions match TRBD1. The V segment lost 7 bases and the J segment 8 bases; nucleotides outside the gene matches: 7. This CDR3 has 13 residues. The germline CDR1 and CDR2 sequences are SNHLY and FYNNEI.

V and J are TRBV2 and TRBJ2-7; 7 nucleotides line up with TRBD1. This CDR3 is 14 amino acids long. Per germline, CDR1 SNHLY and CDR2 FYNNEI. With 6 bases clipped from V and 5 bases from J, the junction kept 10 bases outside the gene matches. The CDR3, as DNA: TGTGCCAGCAGAACACAGGGGTTCCCCCACGAGCAGTACTTC. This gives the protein CASRTQGFPHEQYF.

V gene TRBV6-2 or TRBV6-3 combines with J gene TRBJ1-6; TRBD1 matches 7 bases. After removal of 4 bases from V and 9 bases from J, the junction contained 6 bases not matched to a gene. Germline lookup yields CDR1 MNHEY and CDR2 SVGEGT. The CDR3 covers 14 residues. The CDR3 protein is CASSSRQGGSPLHF. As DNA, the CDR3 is TGTGCCAGCAGTTCCCGACAGGGAGGTTCACCCCTCCACTTT.

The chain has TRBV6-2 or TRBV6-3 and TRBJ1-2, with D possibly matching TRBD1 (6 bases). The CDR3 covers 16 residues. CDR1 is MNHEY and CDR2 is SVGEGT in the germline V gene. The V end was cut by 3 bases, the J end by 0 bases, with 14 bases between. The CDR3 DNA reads TGTGCCAGCAGTTATCTCGCAGGGGTACCTAACTATGGCTACACCTTC. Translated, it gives CASSYLAGVPNYGYTF.